The 2 T cell receptor beta chains below all came from one sample that was sequenced in a study of identical twins. TCRdb redid the calling of the 5' RACE reads with MiXCR, one entry per CDR3 protein. The top ten hold 2.9% of the sample, which has 400,000 to 550,000 distinct CDR3 sequences, 24% seen once. The data were also submitted as part of a second study, on T cells expressing NK-cell markers.

What was sequenced was CD4+ T cells sorted from blood. All receptors derive from a woman aged 18 to 35 in good health.

This clonotype was seen a handful of times. The chain recombines TRBV7-2 with TRBJ1-5; D unresolved. The CDR3 consists of 16 residues. Trimming removed 5 bases from V and 1 base from J, with 15 bases in between. From germline, CDR1 is SGHTA and CDR2 FQGNSA. DNA of the CDR3: TGTGCCAGCAGCCCCCGTGGGGTTTCGAGCAATCAGCCCCAGCATTTT. Translating it yields CASSPRGVSSNQPQHF. Based on the CDR3 plus reference TRBV7-2 and TRBJ1-5, the full variable domain is GAGVSQSPSNKVTEKGKDVELRCDPISGHTALYWYRQSLGQGLEFLIYFQGNSAPDKSGLPSDRFSAERTGGSVSTLTIQRTQQEDSAVYLCASSPRGVSSNQPQHFGDGTRLSIL.

This clonotype was counted a few times. This chain links TRBV5-1 with TRBJ2-1; D call uncertain. Deletions cut 4 bases from V and 5 bases from J, with 10 bases between. The CDR3 length is 13 residues. Germline V gene lookup returns CDR1 SGHRS and CDR2 YFSETQ. CDR3 sequence reads: CASSERNHNEQFF. The CDR3 bases are TGCGCCAGCAGCGAACGGAACCACAATGAGCAGTTCTTC. Looking up the rest from reference TRBV5-1 and TRBJ2-1 gives the full variable domain: KAGVTQTPRYLIKTRGQQVTLSCSPISGHRSVSWYQQTPGQGLQFLFEYFSETQRNKGNFPGRFSGRQFSNSRSEMNVSTLELGDSALYLCASSERNHNEQFFGPGTRLTVL.